A selection of T cell receptor beta chains follows, all from one sample in a study of blood T cells in healthy people across ages. One entry per CDR3 protein results from TCRdb running MiXCR on the 5' RACE reads. This table has around 1,900,000 distinct CDR3 sequences, about 39% appearing once. Sequencing used blood. The receptors here all came from a human donor in good health. Each CDR3 is given with its conserved first and last residue. D genes are given only for firm matches. Some rows mark clone size as missing; the rest say once, few, many or name a class of expanded clone.

v_call: TRBV12-3/TRBV12-4
clone_size: few
d_call: -
j_call: TRBJ1-2
cdr3_aa: CASSPNQYGYTF
cdr3_nt: TGTGCCAGCAGCCCTAACCAATATGGCTACACCTTC

v_call: TRBV15
clone_size: -
d_call: -
j_call: TRBJ1-5
cdr3_aa: CATSRDRARGQHF
cdr3_nt: TGTGCCACCAGCAGAGATAGGGCACGTGGGCAGCATTTT

v_call: TRBV6-5
clone_size: -
d_call: TRBD1
j_call: TRBJ1-4
cdr3_aa: CASSYGGPQGNEKRFF
cdr3_nt: TGTGCCAGCAGTTACGGAGGTCCACAGGGGAATGAAAAACGGTTTTTT

v_call: TRBV7-3
clone_size: once
d_call: -
j_call: TRBJ2-1
cdr3_aa: CASSLTLPGAWAGNEQFF
cdr3_nt: TGTGCCAGCAGCTTAACGCTCCCGGGGGCATGGGCAGGCAATGAGCAGTTCTTC

v_call: TRBV28
clone_size: few
d_call: TRBD2
j_call: TRBJ2-4
cdr3_aa: CASSPRGVAKNIQYF
cdr3_nt: TGTGCCAGCAGTCCCCGGGGGGTAGCCAAAAACATTCAGTACTTC

v_call: TRBV7-9
clone_size: -
d_call: TRBD1
j_call: TRBJ1-2
cdr3_aa: CASSLSGDSIFYGYTF
cdr3_nt: TGTGCCAGCAGCTTAAGTGGGGACAGCATCTTCTATGGCTACACCTTC

v_call: TRBV7-9
clone_size: -
d_call: -
j_call: TRBJ2-1
cdr3_aa: CASSPPSLNEQFF
cdr3_nt: TGTGCCAGCAGCCCACCAAGTCTAAATGAGCAGTTCTTC

v_call: TRBV7-9
clone_size: -
d_call: TRBD1
j_call: TRBJ1-1
cdr3_aa: CATARQGGTEAFF
cdr3_nt: TGTGCCACCGCGCGACAGGGGGGGACTGAAGCTTTCTTT

v_call: TRBV5-1
clone_size: few
d_call: -
j_call: TRBJ2-5
cdr3_aa: CASSPMRLETQYF
cdr3_nt: TGCGCCAGCAGCCCGATGCGATTAGAGACCCAGTACTTC

v_call: TRBV3-1
clone_size: few
d_call: -
j_call: TRBJ2-1
cdr3_aa: CASSQDPGRLQFF
cdr3_nt: TGTGCCAGCAGCCAAGATCCGGGCAGACTGCAGTTCTTC

v_call: TRBV28
clone_size: many
d_call: -
j_call: TRBJ2-3
cdr3_aa: CASSLTAGSTDTQYF
cdr3_nt: TGCGCCAGCAGCCTAACGGCTGGTAGCACAGATACGCAGTATTTT

v_call: TRBV12-3/TRBV12-4
clone_size: few
d_call: TRBD1
j_call: TRBJ2-3
cdr3_aa: CASTGGRDTQYF
cdr3_nt: TGTGCCAGTACAGGGGGTCGAGATACGCAGTATTTT

v_call: TRBV7-8
clone_size: few
d_call: TRBD2
j_call: TRBJ2-5
cdr3_aa: CASSLALAGGQEETQYF
cdr3_nt: TGTGCCAGCAGCTTAGCTCTAGCGGGGGGGCAAGAAGAGACCCAGTACTTC

v_call: TRBV5-1
clone_size: -
d_call: TRBD2
j_call: TRBJ2-1
cdr3_aa: CASSPNAGGPYNEQFF
cdr3_nt: TGCGCCAGCAGCCCGAACGCGGGGGGCCCCTACAATGAGCAGTTCTTC

v_call: TRBV6-2/TRBV6-3
clone_size: -
d_call: -
j_call: TRBJ2-5
cdr3_aa: CASSPSGERGIPYQETQYF
cdr3_nt: TGTGCCAGCAGCCCCTCGGGGGAGCGCGGGATTCCCTACCAAGAGACCCAGTACTTC

v_call: TRBV7-3
clone_size: few
d_call: -
j_call: TRBJ2-7
cdr3_aa: CASSSQQGSEQYF
cdr3_nt: TGTGCCAGCAGCTCACAACAGGGAAGCGAGCAGTACTTC

v_call: TRBV6-2/TRBV6-3
clone_size: few
d_call: -
j_call: TRBJ2-4
cdr3_aa: CASSDRTFEQYF
cdr3_nt: TGTGCCAGCAGTGACAGGACTTTTGAGCAGTACTTC

v_call: TRBV15
clone_size: -
d_call: TRBD1
j_call: TRBJ1-2
cdr3_aa: CATSSTTGGILHYGYTF
cdr3_nt: TGTGCCACCAGCAGCACGACAGGGGGGATTCTCCACTATGGCTACACCTTC

v_call: TRBV6-2/TRBV6-3
clone_size: few
d_call: -
j_call: TRBJ2-7
cdr3_aa: CASSLHGVYEQYF
cdr3_nt: TGTGCCAGCAGTCTACACGGAGTCTACGAGCAGTACTTC

v_call: TRBV7-8
clone_size: few
d_call: -
j_call: TRBJ2-2
cdr3_aa: CASSSLDSTGELFF
cdr3_nt: TGTGCCAGCAGCTCCTTAGACTCCACCGGGGAGCTGTTTTTT

v_call: TRBV6-5
clone_size: few
d_call: -
j_call: TRBJ2-5
cdr3_aa: CASSIIMGQETQYF
cdr3_nt: TGTGCCAGCTCAATAATTATGGGACAAGAGACCCAGTACTTC

v_call: TRBV6-2/TRBV6-3
clone_size: -
d_call: -
j_call: TRBJ2-1
cdr3_aa: CASSPYRLYNEQFF
cdr3_nt: TGTGCCAGCAGTCCGTATCGCCTTTACAATGAGCAGTTCTTC

v_call: TRBV29-1
clone_size: few
d_call: TRBD2
j_call: TRBJ2-3
cdr3_aa: CSAVIAGTDTQYF
cdr3_nt: TGCAGCGCTGTCATAGCGGGGACAGATACGCAGTATTTT

v_call: TRBV20-1
clone_size: few
d_call: -
j_call: TRBJ1-6
cdr3_aa: CSAIGQINSPLHF
cdr3_nt: TGCAGTGCTATAGGACAGATTAATTCACCCCTCCACTTT

v_call: TRBV5-1
clone_size: -
d_call: -
j_call: TRBJ2-7
cdr3_aa: CASSDKGEDPYEQYF
cdr3_nt: TGCGCCAGCAGCGACAAGGGGGAAGATCCCTACGAGCAGTACTTC

v_call: TRBV2
clone_size: -
d_call: -
j_call: TRBJ2-7
cdr3_aa: CASGIAVQDDEQYF
cdr3_nt: TGTGCCAGCGGGATAGCGGTACAGGACGACGAGCAGTACTTC

v_call: TRBV4-3
clone_size: -
d_call: -
j_call: TRBJ2-4
cdr3_aa: CASSQAVEASKNIQYF
cdr3_nt: TGCGCCAGCAGCCAAGCAGTAGAGGCTTCCAAAAACATTCAGTACTTC

v_call: TRBV10-3
clone_size: -
d_call: TRBD2
j_call: TRBJ2-5
cdr3_aa: CATSGGLLENQETQYF
cdr3_nt: TGTGCCACCAGCGGGGGGCTATTAGAAAACCAAGAGACCCAGTACTTC

v_call: TRBV20-1
clone_size: few
d_call: -
j_call: TRBJ2-7
cdr3_aa: CSASGPVGRYEQYF
cdr3_nt: TGCAGTGCTAGCGGTCCTGTCGGGAGATACGAGCAGTACTTC

v_call: TRBV20-1
clone_size: few
d_call: -
j_call: TRBJ2-5
cdr3_aa: CSANEGFQETQYF
cdr3_nt: TGCAGTGCTAATGAGGGATTCCAAGAGACCCAGTACTTC